This T cell receptor beta chain was recovered during a study of T cell clonality in common variable immunodeficiency. CDR1 and CDR2 from the germline V gene are SNHLY and FYNNEI. This CDR3 is 12 amino acids long. Profiled with immunoSEQ multiplex PCR; TCRdb holds only in-frame clones, not every one. The repertoire shows more than 30,000 clones, none seen only once; the top ten take around 4.5%. This clone has at least ten counts. The CDR3 end falls 3 residues outside the read, so it is completed with the germline J gene. V is TRBV2 and J is TRBJ2-4, with 9 positions matching TRBD1. The clonotype originates from a person aged 18 to 70 in good health. Sequencing used peripheral blood mononuclear cells. The CDR3 region is CASSVQGASQYF. CDR3 DNA (partial): TGTGCCAGCAGTGTACAGGGGGCAAGT.